The 27 T cell receptor beta chains reported below all come from one sample, sequenced in a study of blood T cell repertoires in COVID-19. This table comes from immunoSEQ multiplex PCR, and its TCRdb copy is limited to in-frame clones, with some not included. The table records 200,000 to 250,000 clones, around 82% of them present only once. Sample: peripheral blood. Receptors originate from a woman of 80 years or more with acute or convalescent COVID-19.

The V gene is TRBV7-7, the J gene TRBJ2-2, with D perhaps matching TRBD1 (5 bases). Germline CDR1 and CDR2: SSHAT and FNYEAQ (reference sequence). Between the trimmed V and J ends, which lost 2 bases and 1 base, there was a span of 17 bases. The CDR3 sequence is 18 residues long. CDR3 amino acids: CASSLIPRQRVNTGELFF. The CDR3, as DNA: TGTGCCAGCAGCTTAATCCCCCGACAGAGAGTGAACACCGGGGAGCTGTTTTTT.

V and J are TRBV25-1 and TRBJ2-1; D uncertain. The CDR3 extends over 12 amino acids. The V end was cut by 6 bases, the J end by 7 bases, with 10 bases between. CDR1 and CDR2 from the germline V gene are MGHDK and SYGVNS. The CDR3 coding sequence is TGTGCCAGCAGCGCAAGAACTAATGAGCAGTTCTTC. Translating gives CASSARTNEQFF.

V and J are TRBV4-1 and TRBJ1-2; D perhaps matches TRBD1 (5 bases). The CDR3 loop spans 15 amino acids. Trimming stripped 4 bases from V and 2 bases from J, with 14 bases between. Germline loops: CDR1 MGHRA, CDR2 YSYEKL. The DNA of the CDR3 is TGCGCCAGCAGCCCCCAGGGCAGACTCAACTATGGCTACACCTTC. Amino acids: CASSPQGRLNYGYTF.

CDR3 in DNA: TGTGCCAGCAGCTTGAGCAGGGGTTTTGAGGATGGCTACACCTTC. The encoded protein is CASSLSRGFEDGYTF. This rearrangement joins TRBV11-3 to TRBJ1-2; D may be TRBD1 (6 bases). Between the trimmed V and J ends, which lost 3 bases and 6 bases, there was a span of 17 bases. This CDR3 region has 15 residues. Germline V gives CDR1 SGHNT, CDR2 YENEEA.

The rearrangement uses TRBV5-1 and TRBJ1-5; possibly TRBD1 for D (6 bases). The CDR3 contains 16 residues. Germline CDR1 and CDR2: SGHRS and YFSETQ. The V gene lost 4 bases and the J gene lost 1 base, with 15 bases spanning the gap. The chain's CDR3 is CASSVGTGLSNQPQHF. Written as DNA, the CDR3 is TGCGCCAGCAGCGTAGGCACAGGGCTGAGCAATCAGCCCCAGCATTTT.

Only one count was recorded for this clone. The gene calls are TRBV7-2 and TRBJ2-5, with D possibly matching TRBD2 (5 bases). V lost 2 bases and J lost 2, with 9 bases in between. The CDR3 has 14 amino acids. Germline assignment: CDR1 SGHTA and CDR2 FQGNSA. CDR3 sequence (DNA): TGTGCCAGCAGCTTAATAGCGACGCAAGAGACCCAGTACTTC. It is translated as CASSLIATQETQYF.

Only a few counts were recorded for this clone. The chain is built from TRBV5-1 and TRBJ1-5; D is uncertain. CDR3 length equals 13 residues. In germline, CDR1 is SGHRS, CDR2 YFSETQ. V was shortened by 0 bases and J by 4 bases, with 5 bases between the two germline ends. The CDR3 loop is CASSLDGNQPQHF. CDR3 in DNA: TGCGCCAGCAGCTTGGACGGGAATCAGCCCCAGCATTTT.

This rearrangement joins TRBV7-6 to TRBJ2-1, with TRBD2 matching 8 bases. The CDR3 has 15 amino acids. V lost 5 bases and J lost 4; bases outside the gene matches: 7. The germline V gene encodes CDR1 SGHVS and CDR2 FNYEAQ. The CDR3 spells CASSMGLVEYNEQFF. The CDR3 nucleotides read TGTGCCAGCAGCATGGGACTAGTGGAATACAATGAGCAGTTCTTC.

This clone has only one observation. CDR3 bases: TGTGCCACCAGTGATCCTAGCCGGGGGTCCTACAATGAGCAGTTCTTC. This gives the protein CATSDPSRGSYNEQFF. The chain is built from TRBV24-1 and TRBJ2-1; possibly TRBD2 for D (6 bases). The germline V gene has CDR1 KGHDR and CDR2 SFDVKD. The V and J ends lost 3 bases and 1 base respectively, with 12 bases between them. The CDR3 runs 16 residues.

The CDR3 loop is CASSLVLGQQTYEQYF. The CDR3 nucleotides read TGTGCCAGCAGTTTGGTCCTGGGACAGCAAACCTACGAGCAGTACTTC. This chain links TRBV27 with TRBJ2-7; TRBD1 matches at 7 bases. The CDR3 runs to 16 residues. Germline V gene lookup returns CDR1 MNHEY and CDR2 SMNVEV (reference sequence). Germline trimming cut 3 bases from V and 2 bases from J; bases unmatched to any gene: 10.

This CDR3 is CASSWDFSGNYGYTF. In DNA, the CDR3 is TGTGCCAGCAGCTGGGACTTCAGTGGTAACTATGGCTACACCTTC. The V and J genes are TRBV5-8 and TRBJ1-2, with D perhaps matching TRBD1 (5 bases). Trimming cost V 3 bases and J 1 base, with 13 bases left between them. The CDR3 length is 15 residues. Germline V CDR1 and CDR2: SGHTS, YDEGEE.

The chain employs TRBV28 and TRBJ1-1; unclear D gene. Germline CDR1 and CDR2: MDHEN and SYDVKM. Trimming stripped 3 bases from V and 11 bases from J, with 13 bases between. CDR3 length: 12 amino acids. CDR3 in amino acids: CASSFTGFGAFF. The CDR3 bases are TGTGCCAGCAGTTTTACGGGTTTCGGGGCTTTCTTT.

The J gene is TRBJ2-3, the V gene TRBV9; the D is unclear. The ends were cut back, 2 bases at V and 0 bases at J, with 13 bases in the middle. Per germline, CDR1 SGDLS and CDR2 YYNGEE. The CDR3 covers 16 residues. In nucleotides, the CDR3 is TGTGCCAGCAGCGTCTCAGGAACCGCAAGCACAGATACGCAGTATTTT. Translation gives CASSVSGTASTDTQYF. The whole variable domain, filled in from reference TRBV9 and TRBJ2-3, reads DSGVTQTPKHLITATGQRVTLRCSPRSGDLSVYWYQQSLDQGLQFLIQYYNGEERAKGNILERFSAQQFPDLHSELNLSSLELGDSALYFCASSVSGTASTDTQYFGPGTRLTVL.

In this sample, this clone turned up once. The chain couples TRBV7-9 to TRBJ2-7; TRBD1 might be the D (6 bases). Germline values: CDR1 SEHNR, CDR2 FQNEAQ (reference sequence). This CDR3 is built from 12 residues. Between the trimmed V and J ends, which lost 6 bases and 3 bases, there was a span of 9 bases. DNA of the CDR3: TGTGCCAGCAGTCGACAGGACTACGAGCAGTACTTC. Translating it yields CASSRQDYEQYF.

The chain employs TRBV5-6 and TRBJ1-2, with D possibly being TRBD1 (5 bases). V lost 6 bases to trimming and J lost 8 bases, with 17 bases between them. This CDR3 is built from 13 residues. The germline V gene encodes CDR1 SGHDT and CDR2 YYEEEE. The CDR3 reads CASNPGLEGGYTF. In nucleotides, the CDR3 is TGTGCCAGCAACCCAGGGCTGGAGGGCGGCTACACCTTC.

The rearrangement uses TRBV18 and TRBJ2-3; 9 positions agree with TRBD2. Trimming at V came to 4 bases and at J to 2 bases, leaving 16 bases not matched to a gene. The CDR3 contains 19 residues. Germline V gene lookup returns CDR1 KGHSH and CDR2 LQKENI. CDR3 in amino acids: CASSLRPLSGGFDTDTQYF. The CDR3 bases are TGTGCCAGCTCACTTCGTCCCCTCAGCGGGGGGTTCGACACAGATACGCAGTATTTT. Variable domain in full (rest from reference TRBV18 and TRBJ2-3): NAGVMQNPRHLVRRRGQEARLRCSPMKGHSHVYWYRQLPEEGLKFMVYLQKENIIDESGMPKERFSAEFPKEGPSILRIQQVVRGDSAAYFCASSLRPLSGGFDTDTQYFGPGTRLTVL.

The chain couples TRBV5-5 to TRBJ1-1; D ambiguous. Germline-derived CDR1 and CDR2 are SGHKS and YYEKEE (reference sequence). The CDR3 contains 13 residues. V was shortened by 1 base and J by 0 bases, with 4 bases between the two germline ends. The DNA of the CDR3 is TGTGCCAGCAGCTTGTCGGTGAACACTGAAGCTTTCTTT. Translating gives CASSLSVNTEAFF.

This chain uses TRBV7-6 with TRBJ2-1; 13 bases are a match to TRBD2. CDR1 and CDR2 (germline): SGHVS, FNYEAQ. Losses at the gene ends were 0 bases for V and 5 bases for J; bases not matched to a gene: 13. CDR3 length: 20 residues. The CDR3 loop is CASSLARKATSGGLHNEQFF. CDR3 nucleotide sequence: TGTGCCAGCAGCTTAGCACGAAAAGCGACTAGCGGGGGGCTTCACAATGAGCAGTTCTTC. The variable domain in full, completed from reference TRBV7-6 and TRBJ2-1, reads GAGVSQSPRYKVTKRGQDVALRCDPISGHVSLYWYRQALGQGPEFLTYFNYEAQQDKSGLPNDRFSAERPEGSISTLTIQRTEQRDSAMYRCASSLARKATSGGLHNEQFFGPGTRLTVL.

The rearrangement uses TRBV6-1 and TRBJ2-1; the match to TRBD2 covers 12 bases. CDR3 length: 17 residues. The V gene end was trimmed by 3 bases and the J gene end by 8 bases; junction bases not matched to a gene: 11. Germline CDR1 is MNHNS and CDR2 is SASEGT. In DNA, the CDR3 is TGTGCCAGCAGTGATAGGACTAGCGGGGTTAAGGGGGATGAGCAGTTCTTC. It codes for CASSDRTSGVKGDEQFF.

J is TRBJ1-4 and V is TRBV9; D not resolved. The V and J ends lost 0 bases and 8 bases respectively, with 17 bases between them. CDR1 and CDR2 (germline): SGDLS, YYNGEE. The CDR3 totals 16 residues. CDR3 protein: CASSVGLRGPGEKLFF. CDR3 bases: TGTGCCAGCAGCGTAGGGCTTCGGGGTCCAGGAGAAAAACTGTTTTTT. Using reference TRBV9 and TRBJ1-4 for the parts outside the CDR3, the full variable domain is DSGVTQTPKHLITATGQRVTLRCSPRSGDLSVYWYQQSLDQGLQFLIQYYNGEERAKGNILERFSAQQFPDLHSELNLSSLELGDSALYFCASSVGLRGPGEKLFFGSGTQLSVL.

This chain connects TRBV2 to TRBJ1-5; D is possibly TRBD1 (5 bases). Trimming removed 3 bases at V and 9 bases at J, with 15 bases between. The CDR3 totals 14 residues. The germline V gene encodes CDR1 SNHLY and CDR2 FYNNEI. CDR3: CASSEEAGPRPQHF. The CDR3, as DNA: TGTGCCAGCAGTGAGGAAGCGGGACCGAGGCCCCAGCATTTT.

This chain links TRBV19 with TRBJ2-2; the D gene is possibly TRBD1 (5 bases). Trimming removed 6 bases at V and 5 bases at J, with 10 bases between. The length of the CDR3 is 13 residues. The germline V gene has CDR1 LNHDA and CDR2 SQIVND (reference sequence). The CDR3 reads CASRPGHTGELFF. DNA of the CDR3: TGTGCCAGTAGACCTGGACATACCGGGGAGCTGTTTTTT.

The chain carries TRBV28 and TRBJ2-7; 12 bases match TRBD2. V trimming: 6 bases; J trimming: 2 bases; junction bases outside the gene matches: 17. Per germline, CDR1 MDHEN and CDR2 SYDVKM. The CDR3 has 19 amino acids. The CDR3 sequence: CASRAQLAGGYTKPYEQYF. DNA of the CDR3: TGTGCCAGCAGAGCCCAACTAGCGGGGGGCTACACAAAACCCTACGAGCAGTACTTC. The full variable domain, its missing parts supplied by reference TRBV28 and TRBJ2-7, is DVKVTQSSRYLVKRTGEKVFLECVQDMDHENMFWYRQDPGLGLRLIYFSYDVKMKEKGDIPEGYSVSREKKERFSLILESASTNQTSMYLCASRAQLAGGYTKPYEQYFGPGTRLTVT.

V gene TRBV3-1 (or the pseudogene TRBV3-2) combines with J gene TRBJ2-7; 11 nucleotides line up with TRBD1. V was pared by 4 bases and J by 1 base, with 6 bases of the junction left unmatched. Germline-derived CDR1 and CDR2 are LGHDT and YNNKEL (reference sequence). The CDR3 extends over 16 amino acids. CDR3 in amino acids: CASSPAGDRGSYEQYF. The CDR3 region has the DNA TGTGCCAGCAGCCCCGCGGGGGACAGGGGGTCCTACGAGCAGTACTTC.

V is TRBV7-9 and J is TRBJ1-5, with 7 nucleotides matching TRBD1. The CDR3 covers 15 residues. The germline gives CDR1 SEHNR, CDR2 FQNEAQ (reference sequence). The J segment lost 6 bases and the V segment lost 5 bases, leaving 10 bases of the junction unmatched. The CDR3 loop is CASSLPGQAAQPQHF. The CDR3 DNA follows: TGTGCCAGCAGCCTACCCGGACAGGCGGCTCAGCCCCAGCATTTT.

By share, this clone ranks as large. The rearrangement links TRBV9 to TRBJ2-1, with TRBD1 as a possible D gene (5 bases). With 0 bases removed from V and 0 bases from J, the gap between germline ends came to 7 bases. This CDR3 is 15 amino acids long. CDR1 and CDR2 (germline): SGDLS, YYNGEE. The CDR3 spells CASSVGRGSYNEQFF. The CDR3 DNA is TGTGCCAGCAGCGTAGGTAGGGGCTCCTACAATGAGCAGTTCTTC. Drawing the rest from reference TRBV9 and TRBJ2-1, the complete variable domain is DSGVTQTPKHLITATGQRVTLRCSPRSGDLSVYWYQQSLDQGLQFLIQYYNGEERAKGNILERFSAQQFPDLHSELNLSSLELGDSALYFCASSVGRGSYNEQFFGPGTRLTVL.

V and J are TRBV19 and TRBJ1-5; no clear D gene. Germline V gives CDR1 LNHDA, CDR2 SQIVND (reference sequence). The CDR3 is 14 residues long. V gave up 6 bases and J gave up 5 bases, with 14 bases separating them. The CDR3 bases are TGTGCCAGTAGATGGTACCAGGAGGATCAGCCCCAGCATTTT. Translating gives CASRWYQEDQPQHF.